This T cell receptor beta chain emerged from a study of shared clonotypes between healthy human individuals. Healthy HIV-negative adults with no recent acute infections or vaccinations were recruited as donors. Nashville, Tennessee was home to all donors, who were Caucasian adults. Unsorted samples drew genomic DNA from 100 million or so PBMCs. In the authors' methods: Junction-only immunoSEQ sequences carried no quality scores, so filtering differed. Method: immunoSEQ multiplex PCR; TCRdb's copy keeps in-frame clones and lacks some. V, J and clone size were drawn from that table, and D and trimming were deduced from the DNA. The repertoire holds about 470,000 clones, with about four fifths as singletons. This clone was seen at least ten times. Sequenced material: PBMCs. The sequence was obtained from a woman in her 40s in good health. Some clones in this sample may be carry-over from other donors' samples.

The CDR3 nucleotides are TGTGCCAGCAGCCAAAATACAGATACGCAGTATTTT. This codes for CASSQNTDTQYF. This chain joins TRBV11-2 and TRBJ2-3; D unclear. The V end lost 5 bases, the J end lost 3 bases, and 6 bases lay between the germline ends. CDR1 is SGHAT and CDR2 is FQNNGV in the germline V gene. The CDR3 is 12 residues long.